These 2 T cell receptor beta chains originate from one sample sequenced in a study of CD8+CD57+ T cells in acquired aplastic anemia. The use of genomic DNA as template underpinned the TCR beta VDJ and CDR3 profiling. TCRdb redid the calling of the reads with MiXCR, one entry per CDR3 protein. The sample contains around 230,000 distinct CDR3 sequences, around 60% of which appear only once. Sequenced material: sorted CD4+, CD8+, or CD8+CD57+ T cells (not recorded which) from PBMCs. These receptors originate from a human donor in good health.

The V and J genes are TRBV2 and TRBJ1-2; D is uncertain. Germline V CDR1 and CDR2: SNHLY, FYNNEI. There are 13 residues in the CDR3. The ends were cut back, 4 bases at V and 2 bases at J, with 8 bases in the middle. For the CDR3, the DNA is TGTGCCAGCAGTGGGCTCAGGAACTATGGCTACACCTTC. Protein sequence: CASSGLRNYGYTF. The full variable domain, rest sourced from reference TRBV2 and TRBJ1-2, is EPEVTQTPSHQVTQMGQEVILRCVPISNHLYFYWYRQILGQKVEFLVSFYNNEISEKSEIFDDQFSVERPDGSNFTLKIRSTKLEDSAMYFCASSGLRNYGYTFGSGTRLTVV.

The rearrangement uses TRBV7-8 and TRBJ2-7; the D gene is possibly TRBD2 (7 bases). Judging by the DNA end, TRBJ2-5 fits better; the J call may be wrong. The CDR3 totals 18 residues. Looked up from germline, CDR1 is SGHVS and CDR2 is FQNEAQ. As DNA, the CDR3 is TGTGCCAGCAGCTTAGCCCCAAATGCGGGGGCGGGAGTGGAGACCCAGTACTTC. Its translation: CASSLAPNAGAGVETQYF.